Sequencing of this TCR beta chain was carried out in a study of blood T cell repertoires in COVID-19. Across the study: The cDNA or gDNA used as material had been derived from T cells, B-cell-depleted T cells, or PBMCs.

Assay: immunoSEQ multiplex PCR; the TCRdb copy retains only in-frame clones and omits some. The data contain 120,000 to 150,000 clones, 65% to 85% of them singletons. CDR3 length equals 12 residues. Germline loops: CDR1 LNHDA, CDR2 SQIVND (reference sequence). V was clipped by 3 bases and J by 6 bases, with 5 bases between them. The sample comprised peripheral blood. The V and J genes are TRBV19 and TRBJ2-2; D not resolved. This clonotype originated in a man aged 55 to 70 with active or convalescent COVID-19. CDR3 in amino acids: CASSIWPGELFF. The CDR3 nucleotides read TGTGCCAGTAGTATTTGGCCCGGGGAGCTGTTTTTT.